This note documents a single T cell receptor (beta chain) sequence. The data belong to a study of blood T cell repertoires in COVID-19. Overall study: The United States, Italy and Spain were the sources of the acute and convalescent COVID-19 samples. Nucleic acid was either cDNA or gDNA, and it came from T cells, B-cell-depleted T cells, or PBMCs.

Germline CDR1 reads SGHTA; CDR2 reads FQGNSA. V gave up 3 bases and J gave up 14 bases; unmatched junction bases: 6. This CDR3 has 12 residues. In the authors' workflow: The assay estimated nucleated cells by amplifying reference gene primers. Measured with immunoSEQ multiplex PCR; TCRdb has only the in-frame clones, and not every one. For V, J and clone size, that table is used; D and trimming come from the DNA. The table records around 300,000 clones, approximately 83% of them present only once. The receptor was derived from an older woman with acute or convalescent COVID-19. The rearrangement uses TRBV7-2 and TRBJ1-4; 7 positions match TRBD1. Sequenced sample: peripheral blood. The CDR3 loop is CASSLRQGDLFF. The CDR3 DNA reads as TGTGCCAGCAGCTTGCGACAGGGAGACCTGTTTTTT.